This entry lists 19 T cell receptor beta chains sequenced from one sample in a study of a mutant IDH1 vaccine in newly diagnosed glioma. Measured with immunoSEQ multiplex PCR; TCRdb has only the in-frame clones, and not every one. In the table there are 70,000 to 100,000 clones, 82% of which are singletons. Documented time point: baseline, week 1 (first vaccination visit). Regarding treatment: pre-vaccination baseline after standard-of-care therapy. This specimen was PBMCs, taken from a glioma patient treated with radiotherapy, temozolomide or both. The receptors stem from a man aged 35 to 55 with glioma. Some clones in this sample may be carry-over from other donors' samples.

This chain's CDR3 is CSVTTTGFNTEAFF. DNA for the CDR3: TGCAGCGTAACCACGACAGGGTTTAACACTGAAGCTTTCTTT. V gene TRBV29-1 combines with J gene TRBJ1-1; TRBD1 aligns across 7 bases. J was trimmed by 2 bases and V by 6 bases; bases with no gene match: 9. CDR3 size: 14 residues. Per the germline V gene, CDR1 is SQVTM and CDR2 is ANQGSEA.

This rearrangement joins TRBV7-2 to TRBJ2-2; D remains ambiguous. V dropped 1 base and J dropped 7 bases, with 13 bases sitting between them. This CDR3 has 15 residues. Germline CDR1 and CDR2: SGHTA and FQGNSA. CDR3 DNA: TGTGCCAGCAGCTTAGAGGGCGCAGTGGGCGGGGAGCTGTTTTTT. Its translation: CASSLEGAVGGELFF.

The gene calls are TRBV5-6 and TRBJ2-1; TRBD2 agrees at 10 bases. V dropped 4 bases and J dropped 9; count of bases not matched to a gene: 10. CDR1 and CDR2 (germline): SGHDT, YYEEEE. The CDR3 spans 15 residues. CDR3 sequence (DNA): TGTGCCAGCAGCATCAAAGCGGGGGGGCCCGTTGAGCAGTTCTTC. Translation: CASSIKAGGPVEQFF.

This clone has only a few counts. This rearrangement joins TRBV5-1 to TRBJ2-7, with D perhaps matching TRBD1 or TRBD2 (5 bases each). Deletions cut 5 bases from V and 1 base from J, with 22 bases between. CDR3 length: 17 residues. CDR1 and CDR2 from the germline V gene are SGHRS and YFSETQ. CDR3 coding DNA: TGCGCCAGCAGACCCTTAGGGAGCAGGGACGTTTCCTACGAGCAGTACTTC. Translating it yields CASRPLGSRDVSYEQYF.

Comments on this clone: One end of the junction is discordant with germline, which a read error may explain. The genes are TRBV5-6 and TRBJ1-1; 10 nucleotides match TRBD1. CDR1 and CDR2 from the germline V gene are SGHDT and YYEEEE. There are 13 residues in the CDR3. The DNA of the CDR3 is TGTGCCAGCAGCTTGGAAGCCTACGGGGACAGGGGATTT. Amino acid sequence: CASSLEAYGDRGF.

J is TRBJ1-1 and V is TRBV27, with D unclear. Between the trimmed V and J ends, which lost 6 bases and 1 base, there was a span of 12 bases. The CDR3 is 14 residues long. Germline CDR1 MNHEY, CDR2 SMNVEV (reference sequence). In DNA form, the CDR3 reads TGTGCCAGCAGCCCTAAGGTCGCGAACACTGAAGCTTTCTTT. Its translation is CASSPKVANTEAFF.

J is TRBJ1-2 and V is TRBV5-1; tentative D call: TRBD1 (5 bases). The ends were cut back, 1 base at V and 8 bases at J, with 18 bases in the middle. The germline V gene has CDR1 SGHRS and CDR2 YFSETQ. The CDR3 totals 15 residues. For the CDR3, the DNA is TGCGCCAGCAGCTTGAACCCAGGGCCTCCGGGGGGCTACACCTTC. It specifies CASSLNPGPPGGYTF.

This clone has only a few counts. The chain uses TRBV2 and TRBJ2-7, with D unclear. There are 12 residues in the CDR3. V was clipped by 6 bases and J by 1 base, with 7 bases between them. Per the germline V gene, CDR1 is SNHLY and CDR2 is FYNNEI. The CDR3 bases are TGTGCCAGCAGCCCCCGGTCCTACGAGCAGTACTTC. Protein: CASSPRSYEQYF.

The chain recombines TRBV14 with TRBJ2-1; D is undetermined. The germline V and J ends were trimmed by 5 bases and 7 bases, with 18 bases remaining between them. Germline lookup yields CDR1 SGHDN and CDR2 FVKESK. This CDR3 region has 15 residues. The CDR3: CASSRSSGVRNEQFF. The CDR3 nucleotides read TGTGCCAGCAGCAGATCCTCAGGCGTTAGGAATGAGCAGTTCTTC.

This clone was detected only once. The CDR3 DNA follows: TGTGCCAGTAGTAAAGGTGACTTATACACAGATACGCAGTATTTT. It specifies CASSKGDLYTDTQYF. This chain connects TRBV19 to TRBJ2-3; no firm D call. Between the trimmed V and J ends, which lost 4 bases and 2 bases, there was a span of 13 bases. The CDR3 is made up of 15 amino acids. Germline V gene data show CDR1 as LNHDA and CDR2 as SQIVND (reference sequence).

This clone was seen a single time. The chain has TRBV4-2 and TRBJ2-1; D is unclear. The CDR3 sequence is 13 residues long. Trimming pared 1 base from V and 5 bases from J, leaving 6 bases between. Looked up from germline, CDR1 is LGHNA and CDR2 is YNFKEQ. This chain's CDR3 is CASSQALHNEQFF. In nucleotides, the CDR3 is TGTGCCAGCAGCCAAGCTCTCCACAATGAGCAGTTCTTC.

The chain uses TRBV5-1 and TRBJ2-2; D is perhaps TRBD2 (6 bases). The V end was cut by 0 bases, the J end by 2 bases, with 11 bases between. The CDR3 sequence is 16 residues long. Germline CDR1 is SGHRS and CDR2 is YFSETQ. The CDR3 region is CASSLEGTLNTGELFF. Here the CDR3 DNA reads TGCGCCAGCAGCTTGGAGGGGACTTTAAACACCGGGGAGCTGTTTTTT.

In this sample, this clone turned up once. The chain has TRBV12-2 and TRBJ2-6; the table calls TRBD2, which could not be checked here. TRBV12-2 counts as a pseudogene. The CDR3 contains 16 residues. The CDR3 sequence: CASRLVLSSGANVLTF. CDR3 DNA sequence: TGTGCAAGTCGCTTAGTTTTGAGCTCTGGGGCCAACGTCCTGACTTTC.

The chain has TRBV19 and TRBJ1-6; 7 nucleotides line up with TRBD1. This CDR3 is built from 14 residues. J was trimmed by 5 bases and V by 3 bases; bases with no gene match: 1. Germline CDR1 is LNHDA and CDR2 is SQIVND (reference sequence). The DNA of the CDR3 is TGTGCCAGTAGTATGGGACAGAATAATTCACCCCTCCACTTT. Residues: CASSMGQNNSPLHF.

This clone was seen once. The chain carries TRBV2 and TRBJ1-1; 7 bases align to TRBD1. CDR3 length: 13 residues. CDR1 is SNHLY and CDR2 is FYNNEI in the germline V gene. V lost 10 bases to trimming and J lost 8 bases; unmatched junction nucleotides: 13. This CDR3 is CATGGGRLLEAFF. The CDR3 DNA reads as TGTGCCACCGGAGGGGGCAGGTTACTCGAAGCTTTCTTT.

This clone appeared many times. Written as DNA, the CDR3 is TGTGCCAGCAACCGCAAGGGACAGCGAGACAATGAGCAGTTCTTC. Translation gives CASNRKGQRDNEQFF. This chain uses TRBV6-5 with TRBJ2-1; 7 bases fit TRBD1. Germline CDR1 MNHEY, CDR2 SVGAGI. The CDR3 sequence is 15 residues long. Trimming at V came to 7 bases and at J to 5 bases, leaving 11 bases not matched to a gene.

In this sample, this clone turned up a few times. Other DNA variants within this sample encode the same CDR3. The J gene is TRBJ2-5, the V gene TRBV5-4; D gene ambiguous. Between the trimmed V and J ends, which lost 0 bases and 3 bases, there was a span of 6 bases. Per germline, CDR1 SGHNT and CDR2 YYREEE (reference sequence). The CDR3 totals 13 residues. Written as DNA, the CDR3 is TGTGCCAGCAGCTTGGACAGAAAAGAGACCCAGTACTTC. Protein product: CASSLDRKETQYF.

CDR3 protein: CASSSYYEQYF. In DNA form, the CDR3 reads TGTGCCAGCAGTTCCTACTACGAGCAGTACTTC. This chain joins TRBV27 and TRBJ2-7, with D hard to call. CDR1 and CDR2 from the germline V gene are MNHEY and SMNVEV (reference sequence). V was shortened by 4 bases and J by 3 bases, with 4 bases between the two germline ends. This CDR3 is 11 amino acids long.

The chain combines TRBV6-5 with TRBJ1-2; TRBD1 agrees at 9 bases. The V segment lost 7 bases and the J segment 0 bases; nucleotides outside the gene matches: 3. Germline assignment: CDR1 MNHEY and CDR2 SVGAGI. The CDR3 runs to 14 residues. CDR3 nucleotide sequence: TGTGCCAGCACCAGGGACAGGGCTAACTATGGCTACACCTTC. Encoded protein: CASTRDRANYGYTF.